This is a list of T cell receptor beta chains from one sample in a study of preoperative IRX-2 immunotherapy in early breast cancer. Data came from immunoSEQ multiplex PCR; TCRdb stores just in-frame clones and leaves some out. The repertoire consists of about 19,000 clones, with 85% occurring once and the leading ten covering approximately 1%. The specimen comprised lymph node tissue, sampled after IRX-2 immunotherapy. The receptors were sampled from a human donor with breast cancer. Each CDR3 is given with its conserved first and last residue. Fields, in order: D gene, V gene, clone size, J gene, CDR3 protein, CDR3 DNA. D genes are given only for firm matches. Clone size is shown for a subset of rows, as once, few, many or a class of expanded clone.

D: -
V: TRBV6-1
size: -
J: TRBJ1-2
CDR3: CASSEAHGSGYTF
DNA: TGTGCCAGCAGTGAAGCCCACGGTAGCGGCTACACCTTC

D: -
V: TRBV11-3
size: -
J: TRBJ2-5
CDR3: CASSRDGVAGETQYF
DNA: TGTGCCAGCAGCCGGGATGGGGTAGCCGGGGAGACCCAGTACTTC

D: TRBD1
V: TRBV19
size: few
J: TRBJ1-1
CDR3: CASSPGTGGNTEAFF
DNA: TGTGCCAGTAGCCCCGGGACAGGGGGCAACACTGAAGCTTTCTTT

D: -
V: TRBV6-8
size: -
J: TRBJ2-7
CDR3: CASSYSAEGYEQYF
DNA: TGTGCCAGCAGTTACTCCGCGGAGGGGTACGAGCAGTACTTC

D: -
V: TRBV18
size: -
J: TRBJ2-5
CDR3: CASSPLGQETQYF
DNA: TGTGCCAGCTCACCACTAGGACAAGAGACCCAGTACTTC

D: TRBD1
V: TRBV19
size: -
J: TRBJ1-5
CDR3: CASSIVAGGGSPQHF
DNA: TGTGCCAGTAGTATAGTTGCAGGGGGAGGATCCCCCCAGCATTTT

D: -
V: TRBV12-5
size: -
J: TRBJ2-3
CDR3: CASIGPERYTQYF
DNA: TGTGCCAGCATCGGTCCCGAGAGGTATACGCAGTATTTT

D: -
V: TRBV10-2
size: -
J: TRBJ1-5
CDR3: CASSEGQQPQHF
DNA: TGCGCCAGCAGTGAAGGGCAGCAGCCCCAGCATTTT

D: TRBD1
V: TRBV23-1
size: -
J: TRBJ1-5
CDR3: CASSQDQGGGQPQHF
DNA: TGCGCCAGCAGCCAAGATCAGGGGGGCGGACAGCCCCAGCATTTT

D: TRBD1
V: TRBV30
size: -
J: TRBJ1-5
CDR3: CAWSGHLQGTYSNQPQHF
DNA: TGTGCCTGGAGCGGCCACCTACAGGGGACGTATAGCAATCAGCCCCAGCATTTT

D: -
V: TRBV6-4
size: -
J: TRBJ1-2
CDR3: CASSEVGRYGYTF
DNA: TGTGCCAGCAGTGAAGTGGGACGGTATGGCTACACCTTC

D: -
V: TRBV2
size: -
J: TRBJ2-2
CDR3: CASSDGASNTGELFF
DNA: TGTGCCAGCAGTGATGGAGCCTCGAACACCGGGGAGCTGTTTTTT

D: -
V: TRBV7-5
size: -
J: TRBJ1-5
CDR3: CASSLDGTVQPQHF
DNA: TGTGCCAGCAGCTTAGACGGGACAGTTCAGCCCCAGCATTTT

D: -
V: TRBV18
size: -
J: TRBJ1-4
CDR3: CASSPQEAWGEKLFF
DNA: TGTGCCAGCTCACCTCAAGAGGCTTGGGGCGAAAAACTGTTTTTT

D: TRBD1
V: TRBV4-1
size: -
J: TRBJ2-1
CDR3: CASSPGTGTNEQFF
DNA: TGCGCCAGCAGCCCAGGGACAGGGACCAATGAGCAGTTCTTC

D: TRBD2
V: TRBV29-1
size: -
J: TRBJ2-5
CDR3: CSVDGSGRQETQYF
DNA: TGCAGCGTTGATGGTAGCGGGAGGCAAGAGACCCAGTACTTC

D: -
V: TRBV6-8
size: few
J: TRBJ2-5
CDR3: CASSYERAPRTQYF
DNA: TGTGCCAGCAGTTACGAGAGGGCACCGAGGACCCAGTACTTC

D: -
V: TRBV19
size: -
J: TRBJ2-3
CDR3: CASRLVASTDTQYF
DNA: TGTGCCAGCAGATTGGTAGCTAGCACAGATACGCAGTATTTT

D: TRBD1
V: TRBV19
size: -
J: TRBJ2-1
CDR3: CASSTGQSYNEQFF
DNA: TGTGCCAGTAGTACGGGACAGAGTTACAATGAGCAGTTCTTC

D: TRBD2
V: TRBV18
size: -
J: TRBJ2-1
CDR3: CASSPPGGFFDNEQFF
DNA: TGTGCCAGCTCACCACCGGGGGGGTTTTTCGACAATGAGCAGTTCTTC

D: -
V: TRBV18
size: -
J: TRBJ1-5
CDR3: CASSPGPGNQPQHF
DNA: TGTGCCAGCTCACCGGGGCCCGGGAATCAGCCCCAGCATTTT

D: -
V: TRBV29-1
size: -
J: TRBJ1-2
CDR3: CSGAGSPYGYTF
DNA: TGCAGCGGGGCAGGGTCCCCCTATGGCTACACCTTC

D: TRBD2
V: TRBV7-6
size: -
J: TRBJ2-1
CDR3: CASSPPLAGGRNEQFF
DNA: TGTGCCAGCAGCCCCCCACTAGCGGGAGGGCGAAATGAGCAGTTCTTC

D: TRBD1
V: TRBV11-3
size: few
J: TRBJ1-1
CDR3: CASSPFGGQDAKAFF
DNA: TGTGCCAGCAGCCCTTTCGGGGGACAGGATGCCAAAGCTTTCTTT